The 13 T cell receptor beta chains given below trace back to one sample, sequenced in a study of T cell responses to AZD1222 COVID-19 vaccine. Profiling relied on immunoSEQ multiplex PCR, and the TCRdb table lists in-frame clones only, not all of them. This sample carries 120,000 to 150,000 clones, just over 85% of them seen once, and the ten largest clones take approximately 4.7%. The material sequenced was peripheral blood, taken 28 days after the second AZD1222 dose. The receptor source for this set is an adult who received the AZD1222 COVID-19 vaccine.

To note about this clone: Different DNA sequences within this sample yield the same CDR3. V gene TRBV30 combines with J gene TRBJ1-1; D call uncertain. V was shortened by 0 bases and J by 4 bases, with 9 bases between the two germline ends. CDR1 and CDR2 from the germline V gene are GTSNPN and SVGIG (reference sequence). The CDR3 has 13 residues. CDR3 DNA sequence: TGTGCCTGGAGTGTACTTCGTGGCACTGAAGCTTTCTTT. This gives the protein CAWSVLRGTEAFF.

This clone was counted once. The chain has TRBV5-1 and TRBJ2-3, with TRBD1 identical over 11 bases. CDR1 is SGHRS, CDR2 YFSETQ, per germline. This CDR3 spans 15 amino acids. The V and J ends lost 7 bases and 1 base, in that order; junction bases with no gene match: 5. The CDR3 DNA is TGCGCCAGCGTCCTGGGACAGGGGGGCACAGATACGCAGTATTTT. Its protein is CASVLGQGGTDTQYF.

The rearrangement joins TRBV5-1 to TRBJ1-1, with D unclear. In germline, CDR1 is SGHRS, CDR2 YFSETQ. The CDR3 contains 13 residues. Trimming shortened V by 1 base and J by 8 bases, and 12 bases separated the two germline ends. The CDR3 sequence: CASSLTALQEAFF. CDR3 DNA: TGCGCCAGCAGCTTGACGGCGCTTCAGGAAGCTTTCTTT.

This clone appeared once. The CDR3 sequence is CASRYPGLGNQPQHF. Written as DNA, the CDR3 is TGTGCCAGCAGATACCCGGGGTTGGGCAATCAGCCCCAGCATTTT. V usage is TRBV6-2 or TRBV6-3 and J usage is TRBJ1-5; D gene uncertain. V was shortened by 6 bases and J by 2 bases, with 14 bases between the two germline ends. From germline, CDR1 is MNHEY and CDR2 SVGEGT. The CDR3 sequence is 15 residues long.

The chain is built from TRBV28 and TRBJ1-2, with a weak D call TRBD1 (6 bases). Deletions cut 6 bases from V and 0 bases from J, with 14 bases between. Per germline, CDR1 MDHEN and CDR2 SYDVKM. This CDR3 region has 15 residues. CDR3 nucleotides: TGTGCCAGCAGCCGCAGGGGCACCACTAACTATGGCTACACCTTC. This codes for CASSRRGTTNYGYTF.

This rearrangement joins TRBV21-1 to TRBJ2-3; the table gives TRBD2 as D, unverified against the DNA. TRBV21-1 is annotated as a pseudogene. The CDR3 totals 16 residues. This CDR3 reads CASSRGTAGATDTQYF. The CDR3, as DNA: TGTGCCAGCAGCAGGGGGACCGCGGGGGCAACAGATACGCAGTATTTT.

This chain uses TRBV2 with TRBJ2-1; the D is unclear. With 7 bases removed from V and 5 bases from J, the gap between germline ends came to 3 bases. Germline V gene data show CDR1 as SNHLY and CDR2 as FYNNEI. The CDR3 has 10 amino acids. CDR3 in DNA: TGTGCCAGCAAGGACAATGAGCAGTTCTTC. This codes for CASKDNEQFF. The variable domain in full, completed from reference TRBV2 and TRBJ2-1, reads EPEVTQTPSHQVTQMGQEVILRCVPISNHLYFYWYRQILGQKVEFLVSFYNNEISEKSEIFDDQFSVERPDGSNFTLKIRSTKLEDSAMYFCASKDNEQFFGPGTRLTVL.

V gene TRBV5-1 combines with J gene TRBJ1-1; D is undetermined. Trimming stripped 0 bases from V and 3 bases from J, with 9 bases between. The V gene's germline CDR1 is SGHRS and CDR2 YFSETQ. The CDR3 contains 14 residues. CDR3 bases: TGCGCCAGCAGCTTGGATTCGGCGGACACTGAAGCTTTCTTT. This sequence encodes CASSLDSADTEAFF.

The chain has TRBV4-1 and TRBJ1-1; D is unclear. Germline lookup yields CDR1 MGHRA and CDR2 YSYEKL. The CDR3 length is 11 residues. Trimming cost V 1 base and J 11 bases, with 8 bases left between them. The DNA of the CDR3 is TGCGCCAGCAGCCAAGGGGTCGAGGCTTTCTTT. This gives the protein CASSQGVEAFF.

The chain combines TRBV4-1 with TRBJ2-7, with TRBD1 as a possible D gene (6 bases). V lost 0 bases to trimming and J lost 2 bases, with 14 bases between them. The germline gives CDR1 MGHRA, CDR2 YSYEKL. The length of the CDR3 is 16 residues. The CDR3 coding sequence is TGCGCCAGCAGCCAAGATTCCGGGACAAGAGCCTACGAGCAGTACTTC. Translating it yields CASSQDSGTRAYEQYF.

The chain employs TRBV12-3 or TRBV12-4 and TRBJ2-3; maybe TRBD2 (6 bases). The CDR3 has 13 residues. Trimming took 8 bases from V and 2 from J, leaving 11 bases between them. The CDR3 here is CASCGGPTDTQYF. The CDR3 DNA follows: TGTGCCAGCTGTGGAGGGCCCACAGATACGCAGTATTTT.

The CDR3 region is CATSTPGGSGNTIYF. In nucleotides, the CDR3 is TGTGCCACCAGCACCCCAGGAGGCTCTGGAAACACCATATATTTT. The chain is built from TRBV15 and TRBJ1-3; D gene ambiguous. CDR1 is LNHNV, CDR2 YYDKDF, per germline (reference sequence). This CDR3 has 15 residues. Trimming left V 4 bases short and J 0 bases short, with 10 bases between. The variable domain in full, with the rest retrieved from reference TRBV15 and TRBJ1-3, is DAMVIQNPRYQVTQFGKPVTLSCSQTLNHNVMYWYQQKSSQAPKLLFHYYDKDFNNEADTPDNFQSRRPNTSFCFLDIRSPGLGDTAMYLCATSTPGGSGNTIYFGEGSWLTVV.

This clone was detected once. This sequence joins TRBV28 and TRBJ2-2; TRBD1 matches at 7 bases. CDR3 length equals 14 residues. V shed 6 bases and J 4 bases; nucleotides not matched to a gene: 5. CDR1 is MDHEN, CDR2 SYDVKM, per germline. Here the CDR3 DNA reads TGTGCCAGCAGCCAGGGACAGATCACCGGGGAGCTGTTTTTT. Its protein product is CASSQGQITGELFF.